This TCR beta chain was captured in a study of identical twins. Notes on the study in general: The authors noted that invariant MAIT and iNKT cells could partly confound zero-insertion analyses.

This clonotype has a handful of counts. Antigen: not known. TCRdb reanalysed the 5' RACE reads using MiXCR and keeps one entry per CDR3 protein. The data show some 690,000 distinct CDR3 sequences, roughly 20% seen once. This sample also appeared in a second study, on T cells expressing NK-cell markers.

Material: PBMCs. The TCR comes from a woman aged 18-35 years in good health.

CDR3 nucleotides: TGTGCCAGCAGCCCTAGACTAGCGGGGGGAAAAGTTTCTTACAATGAGCAGTTCTTC. Protein sequence: CASSPRLAGGKVSYNEQFF. The rearrangement uses TRBV11-2 and TRBJ2-1; the match to TRBD2 covers 13 bases. Germline V lookup: CDR1 SGHAT, CDR2 FQNNGV. The CDR3 length is 19 residues. The ends lost 5 bases at V and 4 bases at J; junction bases unmatched: 14.